The 18 T cell receptor beta chains given below trace back to one sample, sequenced in a study of blood T cell repertoires in COVID-19. TCRdb's copy holds only in-frame clones and misses some; the assay was immunoSEQ multiplex PCR. The table lists around 88,000 clones, 81% of them singletons. The material sequenced was peripheral blood. These receptors originate from a man between 60 and 75 years old with acute or convalescent COVID-19.

A few counts support this clone. The chain uses TRBV3-1 (or the pseudogene TRBV3-2) and TRBJ2-2; D perhaps matches TRBD1 (6 bases). CDR3 length: 18 amino acids. The V gene's germline CDR1 is LGHDT and CDR2 YNNKEL (reference sequence). Trimming shortened V by 2 bases and J by 3 bases, and 19 bases separated the two germline ends. The CDR3 reads CASSQTGLRGGYTGELFF. The CDR3 DNA sequence: TGTGCCAGCAGCCAAACTGGTCTTCGAGGGGGATACACCGGGGAGCTGTTTTTT.

The rearrangement links TRBV4-1 to TRBJ1-4, with D tentatively TRBD1 (5 bases). Germline V CDR1 and CDR2: MGHRA, YSYEKL. The V and J ends lost 8 bases and 7 bases respectively, with 17 bases between them. The CDR3 spans 14 residues. CDR3 loop: CASQGAGRGEKLFF. The CDR3 coding sequence is TGCGCCAGCCAGGGTGCAGGAAGGGGTGAAAAACTGTTTTTT.

Here the CDR3 reads CASSLPLTYREKAFF. The DNA for the CDR3 is TGTGCCAGCAGCTTACCGCTTACCTACAGGGAGAAAGCTTTCTTT. The chain employs TRBV7-8 and TRBJ1-1; possibly TRBD1 for D (6 bases). The CDR3 runs to 15 residues. Germline loops: CDR1 SGHVS, CDR2 FQNEAQ. V lost 2 bases, J lost 9 bases, and 19 bases lay in between.

This chain connects TRBV25-1 to TRBJ2-1; TRBD1 might be the D (5 bases). Trimming removed 4 bases at V and 0 bases at J, with 10 bases between. Germline CDR1 is MGHDK and CDR2 is SYGVNS. The CDR3 spans 15 residues. The CDR3 sequence: CASSARASSYNEQFF. The CDR3 DNA is TGTGCCAGCAGTGCCAGGGCTAGCTCCTACAATGAGCAGTTCTTC. Supplemented by reference TRBV25-1 and TRBJ2-1, the full variable domain reads EADIYQTPRYLVIGTGKKITLECSQTMGHDKMYWYQQDPGMELHLIHYSYGVNSTEKGDLSSESTVSRIRTEHFPLTLESARPSHTSQYLCASSARASSYNEQFFGPGTRLTVL.

The chain links TRBV3-1 (or the pseudogene TRBV3-2) to TRBJ1-2; D remains unclear. Germline CDR1 is LGHDT and CDR2 is YNNKEL (reference sequence). This CDR3 contains 15 residues. Deletions cut 1 base from V and 8 bases from J, with 17 bases between. The CDR3 loop reads CASSQVYRGSEGYTF. The CDR3 coding sequence is TGTGCCAGCAGCCAAGTATACCGAGGGAGTGAGGGCTACACCTTC.

The chain recombines TRBV18 with TRBJ2-5, with D perhaps TRBD1 (5 bases). The V gene's germline CDR1 is KGHSH and CDR2 LQKENI. The V gene lost 0 bases and the J gene lost 4 bases, with 15 bases spanning the gap. CDR3 length: 16 amino acids. CDR3 residues: CASSPPGTTVRETQYF. The CDR3 DNA follows: TGTGCCAGCTCACCACCAGGTACGACAGTTCGAGAGACCCAGTACTTC.

The V and J genes are TRBV5-4 and TRBJ2-5; 8 positions match TRBD1. V shed 5 bases, J shed 5 bases, and the junction held 11 bases outside the gene matches. CDR1 and CDR2 from the germline V gene are SGHNT and YYREEE (reference sequence). CDR3 size: 15 residues. The CDR3 loop is CASSRDSGGAETQYF. In DNA form, the CDR3 reads TGTGCCAGCAGTCGCGACTCAGGGGGCGCTGAGACCCAGTACTTC.

The J gene is TRBJ2-2, the V gene TRBV2, with TRBD1 as a possible D gene (6 bases). The germline V and J ends were trimmed by 5 bases and 4 bases, with 17 bases remaining between them. The V gene's germline CDR1 is SNHLY and CDR2 FYNNEI. This CDR3 is 16 amino acids long. DNA for the CDR3: TGTGCCAGCAGTAACTCCAGGGGTCCGATCACCGGGGAGCTGTTTTTT. Protein: CASSNSRGPITGELFF.

The J gene is TRBJ1-5, the V gene TRBV5-1; TRBD1 is a possible D gene (5 bases). Germline CDR1 and CDR2: SGHRS and YFSETQ. The CDR3 covers 13 residues. V was cut by 2 bases and J by 4 bases, with 7 bases left in between. The CDR3 is CASSLGVNQPQHF. The CDR3 DNA reads TGCGCCAGCAGCTTAGGGGTGAATCAGCCCCAGCATTTT.

This chain uses TRBV5-4 with TRBJ2-2; D gene unclear. The V gene's germline CDR1 is SGHNT and CDR2 YYREEE (reference sequence). CDR3 length equals 15 residues. Trimming pared 0 bases from V and 2 bases from J, leaving 8 bases between. CDR3 residues: CASSLGAFNTGELFF. In DNA form, the CDR3 reads TGTGCCAGCAGCTTGGGAGCGTTCAACACCGGGGAGCTGTTTTTT.

The chain has TRBV7-2 and TRBJ2-3, with D tentatively TRBD1 (6 bases). The CDR3 spans 14 residues. The V gene lost 3 bases and the J gene lost 6 bases, with 13 bases spanning the gap. Germline lookup yields CDR1 SGHTA and CDR2 FQGNSA. This CDR3 reads CASSFKGVVDTQYF. The CDR3 DNA follows: TGTGCCAGCAGCTTTAAGGGGGTGGTGGATACGCAGTATTTT.

The chain uses TRBV19 and TRBJ1-2, with a possible D match to TRBD1 (5 bases). This CDR3 spans 17 amino acids. Germline CDR1 LNHDA, CDR2 SQIVND (reference sequence). V lost 1 base, J lost 2 bases, and 17 bases lay in between. For the CDR3, the DNA is TGTGCCAGTAGTATAGCCCGCGGGGCAGACCAAAACTATGGCTACACCTTC. Its translation is CASSIARGADQNYGYTF.

The chain links TRBV9 to TRBJ2-7, with D possibly matching TRBD2 (6 bases). The CDR3 runs to 14 residues. CDR1 SGDLS and CDR2 YYNGEE come from the germline V gene. V was shortened by 3 bases and J by 7 bases, with 17 bases between the two germline ends. The CDR3 reads CASSAGLPPGEQYF. CDR3 bases: TGTGCCAGCAGCGCGGGACTCCCGCCCGGGGAGCAGTACTTC.

The J gene is TRBJ2-3, the V gene TRBV5-1, with 8 bases identical to TRBD1. Germline CDR1 SGHRS, CDR2 YFSETQ. There are 16 residues in the CDR3. With V trimmed by 2 bases and J by 0 bases, 5 bases remained unmatched. The CDR3 loop reads CASSLTGGASTDTQYF. CDR3 sequence (DNA): TGCGCCAGCAGCTTAACAGGGGGTGCTAGCACAGATACGCAGTATTTT.

The chain joins TRBV15 to TRBJ2-1, with D unclear. V lost 8 bases to trimming and J lost 0 bases, with 14 bases between them. Germline values: CDR1 LNHNV, CDR2 YYDKDF (reference sequence). CDR3 length equals 15 residues. The CDR3 DNA is TGTGCCACCGGTGGCGTACAGTCCTCCTACAATGAGCAGTTCTTC. Amino acid sequence: CATGGVQSSYNEQFF. The whole variable domain, filled in from reference TRBV15 and TRBJ2-1, reads DAMVIQNPRYQVTQFGKPVTLSCSQTLNHNVMYWYQQKSSQAPKLLFHYYDKDFNNEADTPDNFQSRRPNTSFCFLDIRSPGLGDTAMYLCATGGVQSSYNEQFFGPGTRLTVL.

J is TRBJ2-5 and V is TRBV11-2; D perhaps matches TRBD2 (5 bases). There are 13 residues in the CDR3. The V end was cut by 5 bases, the J end by 5 bases, with 12 bases between. Germline CDR1 is SGHAT and CDR2 is FQNNGV. This chain's CDR3 is CASSRWRWETQYF. CDR3 sequence (DNA): TGTGCCAGCAGCCGATGGAGGTGGGAGACCCAGTACTTC. The complete variable domain, with remaining parts taken from reference TRBV11-2 and TRBJ2-5, reads EAGVAQSPRYKIIEKRQSVAFWCNPISGHATLYWYQQILGQGPKLLIQFQNNGVVDDSQLPKDRFSAERLKGVDSTLKIQPAKLEDSAVYLCASSRWRWETQYFGPGTRLLVL.

This chain uses TRBV18 with TRBJ2-5, with TRBD1 matching over 7 bases. Germline CDR1 KGHSH, CDR2 LQKENI. The CDR3 consists of 14 residues. Trimming at V came to 1 base and at J to 3 bases, leaving 2 bases not matched to a gene. CDR3 sequence reads: CASSPRQGEETQYF. CDR3 DNA: TGTGCCAGCTCACCACGGCAGGGGGAAGAGACCCAGTACTTC.

The V and J genes are TRBV7-9 and TRBJ2-7, with D perhaps matching TRBD2 (5 bases). Trimming stripped 5 bases from V and 6 bases from J, with 14 bases between. This CDR3 region has 13 residues. Looked up from germline, CDR1 is SEHNR and CDR2 is FQNEAQ (reference sequence). DNA of the CDR3: TGTGCCAGCAGCGTCCTTCAGGCGGGCGAGCAGTACTTC. Translating gives CASSVLQAGEQYF.